This T cell receptor beta chain is drawn from a study of blood T cell repertoires in COVID-19. The V end lost 5 bases, the J end lost 0 bases, and 14 bases lay between the germline ends. Germline loops: CDR1 MNHNY, CDR2 SVGAGI (reference sequence). CDR3 length equals 17 residues. The method was immunoSEQ multiplex PCR; TCRdb's version includes in-frame clones alone and lacks a portion of them. The sample has approximately 150,000 clones, more than 65% seen once. This clone was observed once. The sequence derives from a woman aged 35 to 49 with acute COVID-19. What was sequenced was PBMCs or T cells enriched from blood (not recorded which). This chain uses TRBV6-6 with TRBJ2-6; D is perhaps TRBD1 (6 bases). The CDR3 bases are TGTGCCAGCAGTCATGGACAGCTCTACTCTGGGGCCAACGTCCTGACTTTC. Its protein product is CASSHGQLYSGANVLTF.